This TCR beta chain comes out of a study of cytomegalovirus exposure and HLA in healthy donors. Of note for this clone: Its antigen is undetermined.

The donors (healthy individuals) were bone marrow donors. Findings and limits, study-wide: Analyzed later, most CMV-associated TCR beta chains appeared HLA-restricted. The study put 150 or so TCR beta chains on its list as cytomegalovirus-associated. For most subjects, TCR beta sequences were reported to predict HLA-A and HLA-B alleles with accuracy.

With 60 Vbeta and 13 Jbeta primers, the PCR was carried out. Repertoires were generated with immunoSEQ multiplex PCR, while TCRdb's copy carries only in-frame clones and drops some. The sample carries about 59,000 clones, 65% to 90% recorded once. There are 16 residues in the CDR3. Germline V gene lookup returns CDR1 SGHTA and CDR2 FQGTGA. After removal of 5 bases from V and 5 bases from J, the junction contained 9 bases not matched to a gene. V gene TRBV7-3 combines with J gene TRBJ2-1, with 10 nucleotides matching TRBD2. The source of this sequence is a human donor in good health. Sequencing used PBMCs. The CDR3 loop reads CASSIQGLAPNNEQFF. The DNA of the CDR3 is TGTGCCAGCAGCATCCAGGGACTAGCGCCTAACAATGAGCAGTTCTTC.